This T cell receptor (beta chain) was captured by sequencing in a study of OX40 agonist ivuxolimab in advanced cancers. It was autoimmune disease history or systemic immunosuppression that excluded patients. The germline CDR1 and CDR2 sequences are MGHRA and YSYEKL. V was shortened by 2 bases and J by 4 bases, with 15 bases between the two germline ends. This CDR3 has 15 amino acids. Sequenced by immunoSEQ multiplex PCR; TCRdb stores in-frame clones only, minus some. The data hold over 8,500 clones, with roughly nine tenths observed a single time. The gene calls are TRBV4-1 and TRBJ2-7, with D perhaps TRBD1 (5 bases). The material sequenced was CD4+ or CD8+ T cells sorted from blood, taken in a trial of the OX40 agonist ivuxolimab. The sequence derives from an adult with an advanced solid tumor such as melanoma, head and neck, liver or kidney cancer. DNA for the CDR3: TGCGCCAGCAGCCAACCCGCCTCAGGGCTATACGAGCAGTACTTC. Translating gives CASSQPASGLYEQYF.